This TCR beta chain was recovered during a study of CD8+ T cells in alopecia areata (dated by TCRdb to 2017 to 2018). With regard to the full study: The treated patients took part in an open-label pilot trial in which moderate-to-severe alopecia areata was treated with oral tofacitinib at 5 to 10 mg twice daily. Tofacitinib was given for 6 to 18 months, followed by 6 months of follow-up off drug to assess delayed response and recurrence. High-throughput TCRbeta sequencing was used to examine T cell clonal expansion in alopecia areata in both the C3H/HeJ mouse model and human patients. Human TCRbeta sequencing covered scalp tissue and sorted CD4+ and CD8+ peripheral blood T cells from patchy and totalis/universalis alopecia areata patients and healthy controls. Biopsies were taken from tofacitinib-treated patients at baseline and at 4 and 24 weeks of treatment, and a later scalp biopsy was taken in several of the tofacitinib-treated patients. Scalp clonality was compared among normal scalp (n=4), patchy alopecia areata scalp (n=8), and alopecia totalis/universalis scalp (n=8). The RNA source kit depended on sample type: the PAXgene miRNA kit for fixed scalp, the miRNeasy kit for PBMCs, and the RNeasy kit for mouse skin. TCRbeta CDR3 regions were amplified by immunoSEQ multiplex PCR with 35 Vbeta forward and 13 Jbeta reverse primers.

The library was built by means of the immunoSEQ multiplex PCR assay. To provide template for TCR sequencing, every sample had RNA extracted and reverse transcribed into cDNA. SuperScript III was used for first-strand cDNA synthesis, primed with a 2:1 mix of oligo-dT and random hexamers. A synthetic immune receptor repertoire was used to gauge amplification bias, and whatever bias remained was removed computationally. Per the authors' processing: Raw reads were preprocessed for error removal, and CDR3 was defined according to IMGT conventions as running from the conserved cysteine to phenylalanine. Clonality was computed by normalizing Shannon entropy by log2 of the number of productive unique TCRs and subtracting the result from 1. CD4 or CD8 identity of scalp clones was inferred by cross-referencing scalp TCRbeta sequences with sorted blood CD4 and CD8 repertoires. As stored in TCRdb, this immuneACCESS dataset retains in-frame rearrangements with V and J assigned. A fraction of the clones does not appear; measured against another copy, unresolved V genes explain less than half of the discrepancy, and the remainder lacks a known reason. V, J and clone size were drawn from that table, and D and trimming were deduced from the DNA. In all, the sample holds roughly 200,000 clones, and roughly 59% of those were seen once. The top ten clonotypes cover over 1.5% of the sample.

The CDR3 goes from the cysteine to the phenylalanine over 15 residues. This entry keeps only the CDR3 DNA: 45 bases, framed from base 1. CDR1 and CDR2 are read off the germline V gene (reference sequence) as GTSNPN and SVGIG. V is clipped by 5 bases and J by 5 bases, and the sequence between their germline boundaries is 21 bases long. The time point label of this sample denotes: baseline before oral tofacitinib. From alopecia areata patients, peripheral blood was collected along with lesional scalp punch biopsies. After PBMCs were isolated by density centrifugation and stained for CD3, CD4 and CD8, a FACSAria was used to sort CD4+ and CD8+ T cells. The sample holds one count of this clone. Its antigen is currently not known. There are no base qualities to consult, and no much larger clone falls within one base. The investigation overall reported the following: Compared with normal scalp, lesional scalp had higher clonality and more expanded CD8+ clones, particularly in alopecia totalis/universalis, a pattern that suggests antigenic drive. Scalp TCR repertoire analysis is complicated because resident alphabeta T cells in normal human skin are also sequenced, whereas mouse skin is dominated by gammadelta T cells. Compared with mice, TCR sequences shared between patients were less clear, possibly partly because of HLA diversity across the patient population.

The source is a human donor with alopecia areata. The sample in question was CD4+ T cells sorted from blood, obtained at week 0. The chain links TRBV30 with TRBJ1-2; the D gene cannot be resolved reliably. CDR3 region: CAWATSGFNAYGYTF. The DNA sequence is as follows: TGTGCCTGGGCTACATCAGGATTTAACGCATATGGCTACACCTTC.